Presented here are 17 T cell receptor beta chains from one specimen sequenced in a study of blood T cell repertoires in COVID-19. Measured with immunoSEQ multiplex PCR; TCRdb has only the in-frame clones, and not every one. The sample has 650,000 to 800,000 clones; over 80% are singletons. The sequencing sample was made of peripheral blood. These receptors were taken from a woman aged 18-29 years with acute or convalescent COVID-19.

The chain couples TRBV24-1 to TRBJ1-2; D perhaps matches TRBD1 (5 bases). This CDR3 is 14 amino acids long. CDR1 is KGHDR and CDR2 is SFDVKD in the germline V gene. V dropped 4 bases and J dropped 5 bases, with 13 bases sitting between them. The CDR3 protein is CATSEDTAWYGYTF. CDR3 in DNA: TGTGCCACCAGTGAGGACACCGCCTGGTATGGCTACACCTTC.

CDR3 DNA sequence: TGTGCCAGCAGGCAACAGGGAGATTACGAGCAGTACTTC. Protein product: CASRQQGDYEQYF. The rearrangement uses TRBV7-2 and TRBJ2-7; D possibly corresponds to TRBD1 (6 bases). The length of the CDR3 is 13 residues. V was shortened by 6 bases and J by 4 bases, with 13 bases between the two germline ends. The germline CDR1 and CDR2 sequences are SGHTA and FQGNSA. The variable domain in full, completed from reference TRBV7-2 and TRBJ2-7, reads GAGVSQSPSNKVTEKGKDVELRCDPISGHTALYWYRQSLGQGLEFLIYFQGNSAPDKSGLPSDRFSAERTGGSVSTLTIQRTQQEDSAVYLCASRQQGDYEQYFGPGTRLTVT.

The gene calls are TRBV12-3 or TRBV12-4 and TRBJ1-1, with D unclear. V lost 2 bases and J 7 bases, leaving 8 bases between the germline ends. The length of the CDR3 is 12 residues. This CDR3 is CASSLLGVEAFF. CDR3 in DNA: TGTGCCAGCAGTTTACTGGGCGTTGAAGCTTTCTTT.

As for this clone: An end of the junction does not agree with germline; a read error may underlie this. As DNA, the CDR3 is TGTGCCAGCAGCACCCGCGCCTTT. Residues: CASSTRAF. The V and J genes are TRBV13 and TRBJ1-1; no reliable D call. Germline CDR1 reads PRHDT; CDR2 reads FYEKMQ (reference sequence). The length of the CDR3 is 8 residues.

This chain links TRBV3-1 (or the pseudogene TRBV3-2) with TRBJ1-5; no definite D call. This CDR3 has 15 amino acids. V was shortened by 1 base and J by 9 bases, with 16 bases between the two germline ends. Looked up from germline, CDR1 is LGHDT and CDR2 is YNNKEL (reference sequence). The CDR3 nucleotides read TGTGCCAGCAGCCAAGCTGGGGAGAGTCTACGGCCCCAGCATTTT. It encodes CASSQAGESLRPQHF.

The sample holds one count of this clone. The CDR3 nucleotides read TGTGCCAGCAGCGGCTTACCGGATGAGCAGTTCTTC. It specifies CASSGLPDEQFF. J is TRBJ2-1 and V is TRBV9, with D hard to call. CDR1 and CDR2 from the germline V gene are SGDLS and YYNGEE. V was pared by 3 bases and J by 8 bases, with 9 bases between. The CDR3 is 12 amino acids.

This rearrangement joins TRBV7-2 to TRBJ1-5; D remains unclear. Germline loops: CDR1 SGHTA, CDR2 FQGNSA. The CDR3 totals 14 residues. Trimming cost V 2 bases and J 0 bases, with 5 bases left between them. Written as DNA, the CDR3 is TGTGCCAGCAGCTTATTGGCTAGCAATCAGCCCCAGCATTTT. Translation gives CASSLLASNQPQHF.

This CDR3 reads CASSWGTGSYEQYF. Written as DNA, the CDR3 is TGTGCCAGCAGCTGGGGGACAGGGTCCTACGAGCAGTACTTC. The chain uses TRBV11-2 and TRBJ2-7; TRBD1 matches at 9 bases. Germline CDR1 reads SGHAT; CDR2 reads FQNNGV. V lost 4 bases and J lost 1; bases outside the gene matches: 2. The CDR3 has 14 residues.

The chain uses TRBV5-1 and TRBJ2-1; 11 positions agree with TRBD2. The CDR3 runs 17 residues. Losses at the gene ends were 3 bases for V and 2 bases for J; bases not matched to a gene: 7. CDR1 and CDR2 from the germline V gene are SGHRS and YFSETQ. The CDR3 DNA reads TGCGCCAGCAGCTCAACTAGCGGGGGTGTCACCTACAATGAGCAGTTCTTC. Protein: CASSSTSGGVTYNEQFF.

V usage is TRBV6-4 and J usage is TRBJ2-2; 7 bases are a match to TRBD1. After removal of 4 bases from V and 7 bases from J, the junction contained 3 bases not matched to a gene. Per the germline V gene, CDR1 is MRHNA and CDR2 is SNTAGT. The CDR3 has 13 amino acids. Here the CDR3 reads CASSVGGGGELFF. The CDR3 nucleotides are TGTGCCAGCAGTGTAGGGGGCGGCGGGGAGCTGTTTTTT.

V gene TRBV6-5 combines with J gene TRBJ1-1; tentatively, D is TRBD1 (5 bases). CDR1 MNHEY and CDR2 SVGAGI come from the germline V gene. This CDR3 contains 15 residues. Trimming removed 2 bases from V and 4 bases from J, with 14 bases in between. The CDR3 sequence: CASSYVGGMGTEAFF. CDR3 coding DNA: TGTGCCAGCAGTTACGTCGGGGGAATGGGCACTGAAGCTTTCTTT.

This clone was seen only once. This sequence joins TRBV19 and TRBJ1-2; weak D call: TRBD1 (5 bases). This CDR3 contains 19 residues. Looked up from germline, CDR1 is LNHDA and CDR2 is SQIVND (reference sequence). V lost 4 bases and J 4 bases, leaving 28 bases between the germline ends. Here the CDR3 DNA reads TGTGCCAGTAGTACACCCGGGGGAGATTTCCTATTCCCCCTCTATGGCTACACCTTC. This translates into CASSTPGGDFLFPLYGYTF.

The rearrangement uses TRBV5-6 and TRBJ1-1, with D hard to call. V lost 9 bases and J lost 1, with 16 bases in between. The CDR3 spans 14 residues. Germline CDR1 is SGHDT and CDR2 is YYEEEE. CDR3: CATSRTPGNTEAFF. The DNA for the CDR3 is TGTGCCACCTCACGCACCCCGGGGAACACTGAAGCTTTCTTT.

This clone was detected once. V gene TRBV19 combines with J gene TRBJ1-5, with D tentatively TRBD1 (6 bases). Trimming stripped 5 bases from V and 0 bases from J, with 8 bases between. This CDR3 region has 14 residues. Germline CDR1 is LNHDA and CDR2 is SQIVND (reference sequence). The CDR3 DNA sequence: TGTGCCAGTAGTGGCAGGGGTAGCAATCAGCCCCAGCATTTT. The encoded protein is CASSGRGSNQPQHF.

This clone was observed once. The CDR3 sequence: CASSLGRTSTDTQYF. The CDR3 nucleotides read TGTGCCAGCAGTTTAGGGCGAACTAGCACAGATACGCAGTATTTT. The chain recombines TRBV27 with TRBJ2-3; no firm D call. Deletions cut 2 bases from V and 0 bases from J, with 9 bases between. This CDR3 spans 15 amino acids. Germline V lookup: CDR1 MNHEY, CDR2 SMNVEV (reference sequence).

The rearrangement links TRBV6-5 to TRBJ1-2; D may be TRBD1 (5 bases). This CDR3 has 14 amino acids. Germline CDR1 and CDR2: MNHEY and SVGAGI. V lost 6 bases to trimming and J lost 3 bases, with 14 bases between them. The CDR3 DNA reads TGTGCCAGCAGCGGCAGGGAAGGGGACTATGGCTACACCTTC. This gives the protein CASSGREGDYGYTF.

The J gene is TRBJ1-2, the V gene TRBV30; D might be TRBD1 (6 bases). The germline CDR1 and CDR2 sequences are GTSNPN and SVGIG (reference sequence). Trimming removed 0 bases from V and 3 bases from J, with 11 bases in between. The CDR3 is 14 residues long. The CDR3 reads CAWSVGGLDYGYTF. DNA for the CDR3: TGTGCCTGGAGTGTCGGGGGGCTTGACTATGGCTACACCTTC.